These T cell receptor beta chains were read from a single sample in a study of T cells in Graves' hyperthyroidism and ophthalmopathy. One entry per CDR3 protein, called by TCRdb with MiXCR from the multiplex PCR reads. This sample has fewer than 600,000 distinct CDR3 sequences, with about 15% found just once. Input material: blood. Receptor source: a woman aged 18-29 years with Graves' hyperthyroidism. Both conserved end residues are part of each CDR3. The order of the fields is J gene, V gene, clone size, D gene, CDR3 protein, CDR3 DNA. A D gene is named only where the DNA matches it firmly. Rows give clone size only sometimes, using once, few, many, or a class for an expanded clone.

J gene: TRBJ1-4
V gene: TRBV6-5
clone size: many
D gene: .
CDR3 protein: CASSYSLNEKLFF
CDR3 DNA: TGTGCCAGCAGTTACAGTCTTAATGAAAAACTGTTTTTT

J gene: TRBJ2-1
V gene: TRBV7-3
clone size: .
D gene: .
CDR3 protein: CASSLDQAMSGEQFF
CDR3 DNA: TGTGCCAGCAGCTTGGACCAAGCTATGAGCGGTGAGCAGTTCTTC

J gene: TRBJ2-1
V gene: TRBV7-3
clone size: .
D gene: TRBD2
CDR3 protein: CASSFSSGYYNEQFF
CDR3 DNA: TGTGCCAGCAGCTTCAGTAGCGGGTACTACAATGAGCAGTTCTTC

J gene: TRBJ1-5
V gene: TRBV20-1
clone size: few
D gene: TRBD1
CDR3 protein: CSASNPQGAPYQPQHF
CDR3 DNA: TGCAGTGCTAGTAATCCACAGGGGGCCCCCTATCAGCCCCAGCATTTT

J gene: TRBJ1-1
V gene: TRBV20-1
clone size: .
D gene: .
CDR3 protein: CSARSPNPVDAEAFF
CDR3 DNA: TGCAGTGCTAGGTCGCCAAACCCAGTGGACGCTGAAGCTTTCTTT

J gene: TRBJ2-1
V gene: TRBV12-3/TRBV12-4
clone size: many
D gene: TRBD2
CDR3 protein: CASSAELAGGPRYNEQFF
CDR3 DNA: TGTGCCAGCAGTGCTGAGCTAGCGGGAGGGCCAAGGTACAATGAGCAGTTCTTC

J gene: TRBJ2-3
V gene: TRBV7-3
clone size: many
D gene: .
CDR3 protein: CASSPMGGVYRSSTDTQYF
CDR3 DNA: TGTGCCAGCAGCCCCATGGGCGGGGTCTACAGATCCAGCACAGATACGCAGTATTTT

J gene: TRBJ1-6
V gene: TRBV12-3/TRBV12-4
clone size: many
D gene: TRBD1
CDR3 protein: CASTDSSRGTNSPLHF
CDR3 DNA: TGTGCCAGCACCGATTCGTCCAGGGGGACGAATTCACCCCTCCACTTT

J gene: TRBJ2-3
V gene: TRBV4-1
clone size: .
D gene: .
CDR3 protein: CASSQGGDTSTDTQYF
CDR3 DNA: TGCGCCAGCAGCCAAGGAGGGGATACTAGCACAGATACGCAGTATTTT

J gene: TRBJ1-1
V gene: TRBV11-1
clone size: many
D gene: .
CDR3 protein: CASIRQGSDTEAFF
CDR3 DNA: TGTGCCAGCATCCGTCAGGGAAGTGACACTGAAGCTTTCTTT

J gene: TRBJ2-7
V gene: TRBV12-3/TRBV12-4
clone size: many
D gene: .
CDR3 protein: CASNYRGYEQYF
CDR3 DNA: TGTGCCAGCAACTATCGTGGCTACGAGCAGTACTTC

J gene: TRBJ1-1
V gene: TRBV5-8
clone size: many
D gene: .
CDR3 protein: CASSIDNLYEAFF
CDR3 DNA: TGTGCCAGCAGCATCGACAATCTATATGAAGCTTTCTTT

J gene: TRBJ1-2
V gene: TRBV13
clone size: .
D gene: .
CDR3 protein: CASSLPNSDNYGYTF
CDR3 DNA: TGTGCCAGCAGCTTACCAAACAGTGATAACTATGGCTACACCTTC

J gene: TRBJ1-2
V gene: TRBV12-3/TRBV12-4
clone size: many
D gene: .
CDR3 protein: CASSLYQRAVYGYTF
CDR3 DNA: TGTGCCAGCAGTTTATATCAAAGGGCGGTCTATGGCTACACCTTC

J gene: TRBJ1-2
V gene: TRBV10-3
clone size: .
D gene: TRBD1
CDR3 protein: CAISHTTKGQENYGYTF
CDR3 DNA: TGTGCCATCTCACACACGACAAAGGGACAGGAAAACTATGGCTACACCTTC

J gene: TRBJ2-2
V gene: TRBV20-1
clone size: .
D gene: .
CDR3 protein: CSAGDFREDTGELFF
CDR3 DNA: TGCAGTGCTGGGGACTTCAGGGAGGACACCGGGGAGCTGTTTTTT

J gene: TRBJ1-2
V gene: TRBV6-1
clone size: many
D gene: TRBD1
CDR3 protein: CASSYTGTGTYGYTF
CDR3 DNA: TGTGCCAGCAGTTATACCGGGACAGGGACCTATGGCTACACCTTC

J gene: TRBJ1-2
V gene: TRBV20-1
clone size: few
D gene: .
CDR3 protein: CSQRGGSGYTF
CDR3 DNA: TGCAGTCAAAGGGGGGGTTCAGGCTACACCTTC

J gene: TRBJ1-1
V gene: TRBV9
clone size: many
D gene: TRBD1
CDR3 protein: CASSSGQQNTEAFF
CDR3 DNA: TGTGCCAGCAGCTCGGGACAGCAGAACACTGAAGCTTTCTTT

J gene: TRBJ2-2
V gene: TRBV5-1
clone size: few
D gene: TRBD1
CDR3 protein: CASSLGTGMAGELFF
CDR3 DNA: TGCGCCAGCAGCCTCGGGACAGGGATGGCCGGGGAGCTGTTTTTT

J gene: TRBJ2-3
V gene: TRBV5-1
clone size: many
D gene: .
CDR3 protein: CASTARGLFTDTQYF
CDR3 DNA: TGCGCCAGCACCGCCCGGGGACTGTTCACAGATACGCAGTATTTT

J gene: TRBJ2-4
V gene: TRBV19
clone size: .
D gene: TRBD1
CDR3 protein: CASSGRQGRSIQYF
CDR3 DNA: TGTGCCAGTAGTGGCCGACAGGGTAGGAGCATTCAGTACTTC

J gene: TRBJ1-1
V gene: TRBV6-2/TRBV6-3
clone size: many
D gene: .
CDR3 protein: CASSYSGQPDTEAFF
CDR3 DNA: TGTGCCAGCAGTTACTCCGGACAGCCGGACACTGAAGCTTTCTTT

J gene: TRBJ2-5
V gene: TRBV30
clone size: few
D gene: .
CDR3 protein: CAWSVPTGAGKTQYF
CDR3 DNA: TGTGCCTGGAGTGTGCCCACAGGGGCGGGGAAGACCCAGTACTTC

J gene: TRBJ1-2
V gene: TRBV12-3/TRBV12-4
clone size: many
D gene: .
CDR3 protein: CASSLALDYGYTF
CDR3 DNA: TGTGCCAGCAGTTTAGCGCTCGACTATGGCTACACCTTC

J gene: TRBJ1-3
V gene: TRBV20-1
clone size: .
D gene: .
CDR3 protein: CSAREGRVTFGNTIYF
CDR3 DNA: TGCAGTGCTAGAGAGGGCAGGGTGACTTTTGGAAACACCATATATTTT

J gene: TRBJ2-2
V gene: TRBV29-1
clone size: many
D gene: .
CDR3 protein: CSVEPGTGELFF
CDR3 DNA: TGCAGCGTGGAACCAGGGACCGGGGAGCTGTTTTTT

J gene: TRBJ2-3
V gene: TRBV20-1
clone size: .
D gene: TRBD1
CDR3 protein: CSARGQTGSDTQYF
CDR3 DNA: TGCAGTGCTAGAGGACAGACAGGGTCAGATACGCAGTATTTT

J gene: TRBJ1-3
V gene: TRBV7-9
clone size: many
D gene: .
CDR3 protein: CASSLEGNTIYF
CDR3 DNA: TGTGCCAGCAGCTTAGAAGGAAACACCATATATTTT

J gene: TRBJ2-3
V gene: TRBV20-1
clone size: .
D gene: TRBD2
CDR3 protein: CSARVPGLAAITDTQYF
CDR3 DNA: TGCAGTGCTAGAGTCCCGGGACTAGCGGCAATCACAGATACGCAGTATTTT

J gene: TRBJ1-2
V gene: TRBV7-9
clone size: .
D gene: .
CDR3 protein: CASSLVEGTGGYTF
CDR3 DNA: TGTGCCAGCAGCTTGGTTGAGGGGACGGGTGGCTACACCTTC

J gene: TRBJ2-2
V gene: TRBV12-3/TRBV12-4
clone size: many
D gene: .
CDR3 protein: CASSPPTGELFF
CDR3 DNA: TGTGCCAGCAGTCCCCCCACTGGGGAGCTGTTTTTT

J gene: TRBJ1-2
V gene: TRBV2
clone size: many
D gene: TRBD1
CDR3 protein: CASSITVSTGPYGYTF
CDR3 DNA: TGTGCCAGCAGTATTACCGTGTCGACAGGGCCCTATGGCTACACCTTC

J gene: TRBJ2-3
V gene: TRBV7-2
clone size: many
D gene: .
CDR3 protein: CASSTDGDTQYF
CDR3 DNA: TGTGCCAGTAGTACAGACGGAGATACGCAGTATTTT

J gene: TRBJ2-1
V gene: TRBV20-1
clone size: many
D gene: TRBD1
CDR3 protein: CSACPGTGTYNEQFF
CDR3 DNA: TGCAGTGCTTGTCCCGGGACAGGGACCTACAATGAGCAGTTCTTC

J gene: TRBJ2-7
V gene: TRBV6-5
clone size: many
D gene: .
CDR3 protein: CASSYSGSSDEQYF
CDR3 DNA: TGTGCCAGCAGTTACTCGGGGAGTTCGGACGAGCAGTACTTC

J gene: TRBJ1-4
V gene: TRBV2
clone size: many
D gene: TRBD1
CDR3 protein: CASTRTGPNEKLFF
CDR3 DNA: TGTGCCAGCACCCGGACAGGTCCTAATGAAAAACTGTTTTTT

J gene: TRBJ2-2
V gene: TRBV11-3
clone size: many
D gene: .
CDR3 protein: CASMVSPAGNTGELFF
CDR3 DNA: TGTGCCAGCATGGTCTCCCCAGCTGGGAACACCGGGGAGCTGTTTTTT

J gene: TRBJ2-7
V gene: TRBV7-9
clone size: .
D gene: TRBD1
CDR3 protein: CASRETTGGKYEQYF
CDR3 DNA: TGTGCCAGCCGGGAAACGACAGGGGGCAAGTACGAGCAGTACTTC

J gene: TRBJ1-4
V gene: TRBV19
clone size: .
D gene: .
CDR3 protein: CASHLGATNEKLFF
CDR3 DNA: TGTGCCAGTCACCTTGGAGCAACTAATGAAAAACTGTTTTTT

J gene: TRBJ2-3
V gene: TRBV5-1
clone size: many
D gene: .
CDR3 protein: CASSEEGTDTQYF
CDR3 DNA: TGCGCCAGCAGTGAGGAGGGCACAGATACGCAGTATTTT

J gene: TRBJ2-1
V gene: TRBV2
clone size: .
D gene: TRBD2
CDR3 protein: CASSEGLAGFYNEQFF
CDR3 DNA: TGTGCCAGCAGTGAAGGGCTAGCGGGTTTCTACAATGAGCAGTTCTTC

J gene: TRBJ1-5
V gene: TRBV11-2
clone size: .
D gene: .
CDR3 protein: CASSLAGDPYQPQHF
CDR3 DNA: TGTGCCAGCAGCTTAGCAGGGGATCCCTATCAGCCCCAGCATTTT

J gene: TRBJ2-5
V gene: TRBV3-1
clone size: many
D gene: TRBD1
CDR3 protein: CASSPLDRGQETQYF
CDR3 DNA: TGTGCCAGCAGCCCGCTGGACAGGGGTCAAGAGACCCAGTACTTC

J gene: TRBJ2-7
V gene: TRBV27
clone size: many
D gene: .
CDR3 protein: CASSIRGGDSRSYEQYF
CDR3 DNA: TGTGCCAGCAGTATACGGGGGGGGGACAGTCGATCTTACGAGCAGTACTTC

J gene: TRBJ1-1
V gene: TRBV5-1
clone size: few
D gene: .
CDR3 protein: CASSLESGRQAFF
CDR3 DNA: TGCGCCAGCAGCTTGGAATCTGGACGTCAAGCTTTCTTT

J gene: TRBJ1-3
V gene: TRBV7-9
clone size: .
D gene: .
CDR3 protein: CASSTTSLSGNTIYF
CDR3 DNA: TGTGCCAGCAGCACCACAAGTCTCTCTGGAAACACCATATATTTT

J gene: TRBJ1-4
V gene: TRBV6-5
clone size: many
D gene: .
CDR3 protein: CASSYGTTTDEKLFF
CDR3 DNA: TGTGCCAGCAGTTACGGGACAACCACGGATGAAAAACTGTTTTTT

J gene: TRBJ2-1
V gene: TRBV6-1
clone size: few
D gene: TRBD2
CDR3 protein: CASSSGGLEGNNEQFF
CDR3 DNA: TGTGCCAGCAGTTCGGGAGGACTAGAAGGGAACAATGAGCAGTTCTTC

J gene: TRBJ2-1
V gene: TRBV5-8
clone size: .
D gene: TRBD2
CDR3 protein: CASSLISGRAMDNEQFF
CDR3 DNA: TGTGCCAGCAGCTTGATCAGCGGGAGGGCCATGGACAATGAGCAGTTCTTC

J gene: TRBJ2-3
V gene: TRBV24-1
clone size: many
D gene: TRBD2
CDR3 protein: CATSDRSGRAINTQYF
CDR3 DNA: TGTGCCACCAGTGACCGTAGCGGGAGGGCCATTAATACGCAGTATTTT

J gene: TRBJ1-1
V gene: TRBV3-1
clone size: .
D gene: TRBD1
CDR3 protein: CASSQDWTGPTMNTEAFF
CDR3 DNA: TGTGCCAGCAGCCAAGACTGGACAGGACCGACGATGAACACTGAAGCTTTCTTT

J gene: TRBJ1-5
V gene: TRBV19
clone size: once
D gene: .
CDR3 protein: CAVSYHSNQPQHF
CDR3 DNA: TGTGCCGTGAGCTACCATAGCAATCAGCCCCAGCATTTT

J gene: TRBJ2-1
V gene: TRBV12-5
clone size: many
D gene: TRBD2
CDR3 protein: CASGLRSGREAEQFF
CDR3 DNA: TGTGCTAGTGGTTTGCGCAGCGGGAGGGAGGCTGAGCAGTTCTTC